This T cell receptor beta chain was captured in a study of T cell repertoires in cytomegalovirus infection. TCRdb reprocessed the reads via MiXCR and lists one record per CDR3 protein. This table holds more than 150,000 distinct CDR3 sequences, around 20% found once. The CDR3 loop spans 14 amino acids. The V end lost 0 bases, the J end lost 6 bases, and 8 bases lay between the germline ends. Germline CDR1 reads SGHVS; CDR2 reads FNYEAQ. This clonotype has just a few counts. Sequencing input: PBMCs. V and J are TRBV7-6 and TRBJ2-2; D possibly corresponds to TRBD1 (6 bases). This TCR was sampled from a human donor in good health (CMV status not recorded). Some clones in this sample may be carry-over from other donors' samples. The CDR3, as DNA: TGTGCCAGCAGCTTAGCACAGGGTTCCGGGGAGCTGTTTTTT. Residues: CASSLAQGSGELFF.